This TCR beta chain came from a study of T cells in localized non-small cell lung cancer. Overall study findings and caveats: Maximal T cell clonality occurred in uninvolved adjacent lung, with tumor ranking below it. Median detection of top 100 tumor clones in adjacent lung was around 57 clones. Higher blood T cell density went with longer overall survival.

Sequencing used immunoSEQ multiplex PCR; TCRdb keeps in-frame clones, though not all of them. The profile shows 800 to 1,100 clones, approximately 25% of them singletons. Lacking atypia, the adjacent lung had been sampled at least 2 cm away from the tumor margin. The germline V and J ends were trimmed by 8 bases and 0 bases, with 14 bases remaining between them. Germline V CDR1 and CDR2: KGHSH, LQKENI. This CDR3 contains 15 residues. Comments on this clone: Its antigen is not known.

The genes are TRBV18 and TRBJ2-1; no reliable D call. This TCR derives from a male donor at least 60 years old with stage II squamous cell lung carcinoma. The specimen was normal lung tissue next to the tumor, collected before any cancer treatment. CDR3 region: CASTVERSSYNEQFF. The DNA of the CDR3 is TGTGCCAGCACGGTCGAGAGGAGCTCCTACAATGAGCAGTTCTTC.